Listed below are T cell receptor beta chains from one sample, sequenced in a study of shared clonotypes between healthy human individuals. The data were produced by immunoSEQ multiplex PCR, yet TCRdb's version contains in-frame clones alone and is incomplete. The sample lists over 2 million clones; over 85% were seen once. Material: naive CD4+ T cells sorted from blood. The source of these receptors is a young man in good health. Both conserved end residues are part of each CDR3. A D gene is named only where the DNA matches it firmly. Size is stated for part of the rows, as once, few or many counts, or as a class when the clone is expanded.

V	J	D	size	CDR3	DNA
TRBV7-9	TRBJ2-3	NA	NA	CASSSPSTDTQYF	TGTGCCAGCAGCTCCCCTAGCACAGATACGCAGTATTTT
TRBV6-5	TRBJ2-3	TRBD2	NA	CASTGTSSRTDTQYF	TGTGCCAGCACAGGGACTAGCAGTCGCACAGATACGCAGTATTTT
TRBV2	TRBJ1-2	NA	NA	CASSAGHYGYTF	TGTGCCAGCAGCGCCGGACACTATGGCTACACCTTC
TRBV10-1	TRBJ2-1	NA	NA	CASSESSPLGLYNEQFF	TGCGCCAGCAGTGAGTCAAGCCCCCTCGGGCTATACAATGAGCAGTTCTTC
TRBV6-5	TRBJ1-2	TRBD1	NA	CASSPTSTGNYGYTF	TGTGCCAGCAGCCCTACGTCGACAGGGAACTATGGCTACACCTTC
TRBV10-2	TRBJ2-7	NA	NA	CASSEFSGSLSGEQYF	TGCGCCAGCAGTGAGTTCTCAGGGTCACTTTCGGGTGAGCAGTACTTC
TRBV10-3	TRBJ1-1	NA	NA	CAISVNRFEAFF	TGTGCCATCAGTGTTAACAGGTTTGAAGCTTTCTTT
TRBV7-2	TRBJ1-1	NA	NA	CASSLNGFGEAFF	TGTGCCAGCAGCTTAAATGGGTTCGGTGAAGCTTTCTTT
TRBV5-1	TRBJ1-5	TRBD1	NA	CASSLEGGGSNQPQHF	TGCGCCAGCAGCTTGGAGGGAGGGGGCAGCAATCAGCCCCAGCATTTT
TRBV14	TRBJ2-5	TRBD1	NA	CASSQEADRDLETQYF	TGTGCCAGCAGCCAAGAGGCGGACAGGGACTTGGAGACCCAGTACTTC
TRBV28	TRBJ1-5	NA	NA	CASSFALGVSNQPQHF	TGTGCCAGCAGTTTTGCTTTGGGGGTTAGCAATCAGCCCCAGCATTTT
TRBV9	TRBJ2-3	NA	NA	CASSVAGSTDTQYF	TGTGCCAGCAGCGTCGCGGGAAGCACAGATACGCAGTATTTT
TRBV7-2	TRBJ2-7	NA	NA	CASSLSRFQSYEQYF	TGTGCCAGCAGCTTAAGCCGGTTTCAGTCCTACGAGCAGTACTTC
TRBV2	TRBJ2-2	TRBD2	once	CASLRTRGAGELFF	TGTGCCAGCCTTCGGACTAGGGGTGCCGGGGAGCTGTTTTTT